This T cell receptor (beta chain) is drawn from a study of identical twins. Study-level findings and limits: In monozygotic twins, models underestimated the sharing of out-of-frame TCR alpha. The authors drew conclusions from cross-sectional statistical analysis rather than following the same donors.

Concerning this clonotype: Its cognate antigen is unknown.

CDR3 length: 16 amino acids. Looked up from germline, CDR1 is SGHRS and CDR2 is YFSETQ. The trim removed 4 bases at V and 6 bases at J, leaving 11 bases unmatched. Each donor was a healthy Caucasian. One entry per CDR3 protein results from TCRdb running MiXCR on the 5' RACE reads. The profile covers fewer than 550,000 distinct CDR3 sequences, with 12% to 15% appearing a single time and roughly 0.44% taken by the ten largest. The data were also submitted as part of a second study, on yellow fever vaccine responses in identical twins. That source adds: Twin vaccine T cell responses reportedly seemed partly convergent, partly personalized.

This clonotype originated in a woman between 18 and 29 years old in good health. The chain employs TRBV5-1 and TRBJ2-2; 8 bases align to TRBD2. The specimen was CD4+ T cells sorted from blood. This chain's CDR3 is CASSPREGVYAGELFF. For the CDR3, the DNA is TGCGCCAGCAGCCCCCGGGAGGGAGTTTACGCCGGGGAGCTGTTTTTT.